Presented here are 2 T cell receptor beta chains from one specimen sequenced in a study of blood T cell repertoires in COVID-19. Generated by immunoSEQ multiplex PCR, the TCRdb table keeps only in-frame clones and is missing some. Here the sample spans a few hundred thousand clones, approximately 90% being singletons. The sequencing input was PBMCs or T cells enriched from blood (not recorded which). The receptors stem from a human donor in a cohort exposed to, infected with or recovered from COVID-19 (not recorded which). The donor label of this sample is uncertain.

The CDR3 nucleotides read TGTGCCAGTAGTCTGGGACAGGCTCGGGGTCAGCCCCAGCATTTT. This codes for CASSLGQARGQPQHF. The rearrangement joins TRBV19 to TRBJ1-5; 8 bases line up with TRBD1. The CDR3 is 15 amino acids. Losses at the gene ends were 5 bases for V and 6 bases for J; bases not matched to a gene: 9. Germline V CDR1 and CDR2: LNHDA, SQIVND (reference sequence).

The rearrangement uses TRBV9 and TRBJ1-4; D is uncertain. V dropped 0 bases and J dropped 7 bases, with 10 bases sitting between them. From germline, CDR1 is SGDLS and CDR2 YYNGEE. CDR3 size: 14 residues. The CDR3 here is CASSVEGSGEKLFF. For the CDR3, the DNA is TGTGCCAGCAGCGTAGAAGGGAGCGGTGAAAAACTGTTTTTT.